This TCR beta chain derives from a study of blood T cell repertoires in COVID-19. This clone was counted between two and nine times. This CDR3 has 15 residues. V lost 0 bases, J lost 1 base, and 3 bases stayed unmatched. CDR1 SGHDT and CDR2 YYEEEE come from the germline V gene. Sequenced by immunoSEQ multiplex PCR; TCRdb stores in-frame clones only, minus some. The sample contains approximately 200,000 clones, about 85% of which appear only once. Sequencing input: peripheral blood. The chain uses TRBV5-6 and TRBJ1-1, with 7 bases that match TRBD1. The sequence was obtained from a person aged 70 to 85 with COVID-19, enrolled during active disease. The CDR3 protein is CASSLVGQPNTEAFF. DNA for the CDR3: TGTGCCAGCAGCTTGGTGGGACAGCCGAACACTGAAGCTTTCTTT.